This T cell receptor (beta chain) stems from a study of T-cell memory formation after mild COVID-19 (dated by TCRdb to the early 2020s). Turning to the overall study: TCR sequence clusters from the two donors were found to be largely donor specific. In a couple of donors, T-cell clones that expanded and contracted after mild COVID-19 were tracked by sequencing TCRalpha and TCRbeta repertoires over time. The cohort comprised two young, previously healthy adult volunteers, one female and one male. Results the study describes overall, beyond this receptor: The study included only a couple of mild cases, and larger cohorts that include severe cases with pre-infection samples were judged to be necessary. Some responding clones were found in pre-infection memory, which suggests that pre-existing cross-reactive memory T cells took part in the SARS-CoV-2 response. Whether the second-wave clones peaking on day 37 were SARS-CoV-2 specific was not confirmed. Contracting CD4+ clones were located mainly in the CM and EM memory subsets, whereas CD8+ clones were found to be enriched in EMRA. From day 15 to 85, contracting clones showed balanced CD4/CD8 phenotypes, whereas a second wave of clones that expanded from day 15 to 37 leaned towards CD4+.

As to this clonotype: The target of this receptor is not known. Per-base qualities were not stored, and no clone one base away is much larger.

Ficoll-Paque density gradient centrifugation was used to isolate PBMCs. From its cysteine to its phenylalanine, the CDR3 spans 12 amino acids. Of the read, only the CDR3 DNA is kept; its 36 bases are in frame from base 1. V lost 4 bases and J lost 6 bases; the stretch between them is 11 bases long. Reading the germline V gene gives CDR1 SGHDT and CDR2 YYEEEE. TCRdb shows the sequencer as Illumina NovaSeq 6000. cDNA libraries for TCRalpha and TCRbeta were prepared by 5'RACE using constant-segment primers, with sample barcodes and unique molecular identifiers added. Trizol reagent was used to extract RNA from every sample. Libraries were amplified in two PCR steps, with a second sample barcode and Illumina TruSeq adapters added in the second step. Sequencing of the libraries was done on an Illumina NovaSeq, producing 2 x 150 bp paired-end reads. As for how the authors treated the data: Reads were demultiplexed and collapsed into UMI-guided consensus sequences with migec v1.2.7. With mixcr v2.1.11, UMI consensuses were aligned to TRA and TRB V and J templates and assembled into clonotypes. A clonotype was counted as expanded or contracted only when both edgeR and NoisET called the clonotype significant, with the noise models trained on biological replicates. For edgeR calls, the cutoffs were a false discovery rate-adjusted p below 0.01 and a log2 fold-change threshold of 1. As an exploratory analysis of dynamics, PCA with hierarchical clustering was applied to max-normalized trajectories of the 1000 most abundant clonotypes. The CD4 or CD8 phenotype of responding clones was assigned using the separately sequenced CD4+ and CD8+ repertoires. In-frame beta chains were kept once TCRdb had trimmed the public reads at Q25 with fastp and called clones with MiXCR. Rows are unified per CDR3 protein, each entry keeping the most common DNA and genes. The V and J calls come from TCRdb's annotation, not from the publication. The sample data list more than 350,000 distinct CDR3 sequences, and approximately 21% of these were observed just once. The ten largest account for under 15% of the sample.

The V gene is TRBV5-6 and the J gene is TRBJ2-7; perhaps TRBD2 is the D gene, with 6 bases matching. Source material: PBMCs or a T cell subset sorted from them (not recorded which). The sequence came from an adult woman who had mild COVID-19 (a few samples of this study predate the infection). The sample titles of this study are shuffled in the database, so cell type and time point are left out; the donor was told from shared clones. The nucleotide sequence reads TGTGCCAGCAGCACGACTAGTAGCGAGCAGTACTTC. This translates into CASSTTSSEQYF.